This TCR beta chain was sequenced during a study of T cells after yellow fever vaccination. Using its own MiXCR run on the 5' RACE reads, TCRdb lists one record per CDR3 protein. The repertoire holds 450,000 to 550,000 distinct CDR3 sequences, with about a fifth as singletons. The V gene lost 0 bases and the J gene lost 3 bases, with 12 bases spanning the gap. The germline CDR1 and CDR2 sequences are LGHNA and YNFKEQ. The CDR3 is made up of 15 amino acids. This clonotype was found a few times. The receptor was isolated from a man between 18 and 35 years old who received the YFV17D yellow fever vaccine. The chain couples TRBV4-2 to TRBJ2-7; no firm D call. Source: PBMCs, taken roughly 20 days after the first yellow fever vaccination. The CDR3 loop is CASSQDKQINYEQYF. CDR3 nucleotides: TGTGCCAGCAGCCAAGATAAACAGATTAACTACGAGCAGTACTTC.